This entry lists 19 T cell receptor beta chains sequenced from one sample in a study of blood T cell repertoires in COVID-19. Profiled with immunoSEQ multiplex PCR; TCRdb holds only in-frame clones, not every one. Among about 160,000 clones, around 85% were seen once, and the ten largest hold 6.5% to 7.5%. The sample consisted of peripheral blood. All receptors come from a man aged 80 or over with COVID-19, enrolled during active disease.

The V and J genes are TRBV2 and TRBJ1-5, with D possibly TRBD1 on 6 matching bases. Trimming left V 5 bases short and J 4 bases short, with 9 bases between. CDR3 size: 13 residues. The germline V gene encodes CDR1 SNHLY and CDR2 FYNNEI. The CDR3 loop reads CASSSTGNQPQHF. Here the CDR3 DNA reads TGTGCCAGCAGTTCTACAGGGAATCAGCCCCAGCATTTT.

The rearrangement links TRBV10-3 to TRBJ1-3; TRBD1 aligns across 11 bases. Germline V gene data show CDR1 as ENHRY and CDR2 as SYGVKD. This CDR3 is built from 15 residues. The V segment lost 5 bases and the J segment 2 bases; nucleotides outside the gene matches: 2. CDR3 sequence reads: CAISRTGGPGNTIYF. CDR3 in DNA: TGTGCCATCAGTCGGACAGGGGGCCCTGGAAACACCATATATTTT.

V usage is TRBV3-1 (or the pseudogene TRBV3-2) and J usage is TRBJ2-3, with D possibly matching TRBD2 (5 bases). Trimming stripped 5 bases from V and 6 bases from J, with 12 bases between. This CDR3 is 13 amino acids long. Germline V gene lookup returns CDR1 LGHDT and CDR2 YNNKEL (reference sequence). CDR3 sequence: CASSGKGADTQYF. DNA of the CDR3: TGTGCCAGCAGCGGAAAGGGAGCTGATACGCAGTATTTT.

The rearrangement uses TRBV5-1 and TRBJ2-2; TRBD1 agrees at 9 bases. CDR1 is SGHRS, CDR2 YFSETQ, per germline. J was trimmed by 4 bases and V by 0 bases; bases with no gene match: 1. The CDR3 is 15 residues long. The CDR3 sequence is CASSLGQGGTGELFF. CDR3 nucleotide sequence: TGCGCCAGCAGCTTGGGACAGGGGGGCACCGGGGAGCTGTTTTTT. The complete variable domain, with remaining parts taken from reference TRBV5-1 and TRBJ2-2, reads KAGVTQTPRYLIKTRGQQVTLSCSPISGHRSVSWYQQTPGQGLQFLFEYFSETQRNKGNFPGRFSGRQFSNSRSEMNVSTLELGDSALYLCASSLGQGGTGELFFGEGSRLTVL.

As regards this clone: The same CDR3 can be traced to other DNA sequences in this sample. V and J are TRBV6-5 and TRBJ1-4; 7 bases line up with TRBD1. The CDR3 totals 13 residues. With 6 bases clipped from V and 7 bases from J, the junction kept 5 bases outside the gene matches. CDR1 and CDR2 from the germline V gene are MNHEY and SVGAGI. DNA for the CDR3: TGTGCCAGCAGCCTGACAGGGATTGAAAAACTGTTTTTT. The encoded protein is CASSLTGIEKLFF.

A word on this clone: Other DNA sequences of this sample code for an identical CDR3. CDR3 in amino acids: CASSPGQGDQPQHF. DNA for the CDR3: TGCGCCAGCAGCCCGGGACAGGGGGATCAGCCCCAGCATTTT. The rearrangement joins TRBV5-1 to TRBJ1-5; 11 nucleotides line up with TRBD1. J gave up 5 bases and V 4 bases, and 2 bases lay outside the gene matches. Germline V gene lookup returns CDR1 SGHRS and CDR2 YFSETQ. This CDR3 has 14 amino acids.

The chain carries TRBV7-3 and TRBJ2-2, with 8 bases lining up with TRBD2. Germline lookup yields CDR1 SGHTA and CDR2 FQGTGA. The CDR3 consists of 15 residues. Unmatched junction bases numbered 4, after V lost 5 bases and J lost 2 bases. CDR3 sequence: CASSPGGPNTGELFF. The CDR3 nucleotides read TGTGCCAGCAGCCCGGGGGGGCCTAACACCGGGGAGCTGTTTTTT. The entire variable domain, with the rest obtained from reference TRBV7-3 and TRBJ2-2, is as follows: GAGVSQTPSNKVTEKGKYVELRCDPISGHTALYWYRQSLGQGPEFLIYFQGTGAADDSGLPNDRFFAVRPEGSVSTLKIQRTERGDSAVYLCASSPGGPNTGELFFGEGSRLTVL.

The rearrangement links TRBV5-1 to TRBJ2-5, with 8 bases lining up with TRBD1. Germline V gene lookup returns CDR1 SGHRS and CDR2 YFSETQ. Trimming took 4 bases from V and 5 from J; bases not matched to a gene: 19. The CDR3 spans 18 residues. CDR3 DNA: TGCGCCAGCAGCCACTCCCGACAGGGGATAACACAGGGGGAGACCCAGTACTTC. This gives the protein CASSHSRQGITQGETQYF.

The chain employs TRBV12-5 and TRBJ2-2; TRBD2 is a possible D gene (5 bases). From germline, CDR1 is LGHNT and CDR2 FRNRAP. This CDR3 comprises 15 residues. V was trimmed by 2 bases and J by 6 bases, leaving 13 bases between them. This CDR3 is CASGLYSGSPGELFF. CDR3 nucleotides: TGTGCTAGTGGTTTGTATTCGGGGTCGCCCGGGGAGCTGTTTTTT.

This clone was seen once. This chain connects TRBV7-3 to TRBJ1-1, with D possibly TRBD1 on 5 matching bases. CDR1 and CDR2 from the germline V gene are SGHTA and FQGTGA. The CDR3 spans 16 residues. V was clipped by 2 bases and J by 3 bases, with 16 bases between them. This CDR3 reads CASSLGNRTWDTEAFF. The CDR3 region has the DNA TGTGCCAGCAGCTTAGGTAATCGGACATGGGACACTGAAGCTTTCTTT. Together with reference TRBV7-3 and TRBJ1-1, the CDR3 gives the full variable domain: GAGVSQTPSNKVTEKGKYVELRCDPISGHTALYWYRQSLGQGPEFLIYFQGTGAADDSGLPNDRFFAVRPEGSVSTLKIQRTERGDSAVYLCASSLGNRTWDTEAFFGQGTRLTVV.

The chain employs TRBV3-1 (or the pseudogene TRBV3-2) and TRBJ1-1; 10 bases match TRBD1. There are 14 residues in the CDR3. Germline-derived CDR1 and CDR2 are LGHDT and YNNKEL (reference sequence). The ends lost 4 bases at V and 3 bases at J; junction bases unmatched: 2. This chain's CDR3 is CASSRQGADTEAFF. The CDR3 bases are TGTGCCAGCAGCCGACAGGGGGCGGACACTGAAGCTTTCTTT.

This clone is a singleton in its sample. This rearrangement joins TRBV19 to TRBJ2-2; tentative D call: TRBD1 (5 bases). V was pared by 7 bases and J by 0 bases, with 9 bases between. CDR3 length: 14 residues. Germline assignment: CDR1 LNHDA and CDR2 SQIVND (reference sequence). The CDR3 protein is CASKQASNTGELFF. The CDR3 DNA sequence: TGTGCCAGTAAACAGGCCTCGAACACCGGGGAGCTGTTTTTT.

The J gene is TRBJ2-5, the V gene TRBV11-3, with TRBD1 matching over 10 bases. The CDR3 has 15 residues. The germline V gene has CDR1 SGHNT and CDR2 YENEEA. V lost 4 bases, J lost 4 bases, and 6 bases stayed unmatched. The CDR3 DNA reads TGTGCCAGCAGCTCGGGACAGGGGTGGGCAGAGACCCAGTACTTC. Translation gives CASSSGQGWAETQYF.

The chain uses TRBV5-6 and TRBJ1-2; 7 bases align to TRBD1. Germline V lookup: CDR1 SGHDT, CDR2 YYEEEE. V was clipped by 4 bases and J by 5 bases; unmatched bases: 11. The CDR3 contains 15 residues. The CDR3 DNA sequence: TGTGCCAGCAGCACAAGCCCAAGGGGGCTTTATGGCTACACCTTC. Its translation is CASSTSPRGLYGYTF. Full variable domain (rest looked up from reference TRBV5-6 and TRBJ1-2): DAGVTQSPTHLIKTRGQQVTLRCSPKSGHDTVSWYQQALGQGPQFIFQYYEEEERQRGNFPDRFSGHQFPNYSSELNVNALLLGDSALYLCASSTSPRGLYGYTFGSGTRLTVV.

In DNA form, the CDR3 reads TGTGCCAGTCTTCTTTCAGGGGCTCCTAATGAAAAACTGTTTTTT. Protein sequence: CASLLSGAPNEKLFF. V gene TRBV28 combines with J gene TRBJ1-4, with TRBD1 as a possible D gene (6 bases). The V gene's germline CDR1 is MDHEN and CDR2 SYDVKM. The ends were cut back, 9 bases at V and 3 bases at J, with 17 bases in the middle. The CDR3 is 15 residues long.

The V and J genes are TRBV2 and TRBJ2-2; 14 bases are shared with TRBD2. The CDR3 is 18 amino acids. V shed 3 bases and J 7 bases; nucleotides not matched to a gene: 10. Germline CDR1 is SNHLY and CDR2 is FYNNEI. The CDR3 is CASSDGLAGGLGGGELFF. The CDR3 region has the DNA TGTGCCAGCAGTGATGGACTAGCGGGGGGCCTCGGGGGCGGGGAGCTGTTTTTT.

The chain combines TRBV6-6 with TRBJ1-6; D gene unclear. Looked up from germline, CDR1 is MNHNY and CDR2 is SVGAGI (reference sequence). This CDR3 region has 11 residues. V was shortened by 0 bases and J by 13 bases, with 4 bases between the two germline ends. This CDR3 reads CASSYSTPLHF. CDR3 sequence (DNA): TGTGCCAGCAGTTACTCGACTCCCCTCCACTTT.

The chain links TRBV12-3 or TRBV12-4 to TRBJ1-5, with 7 bases that match TRBD1. The CDR3 runs to 13 residues. J lost 3 bases, V lost 8 bases, and 4 bases had no gene match. CDR3 DNA: TGTGCCAGCGGAGGACAGGTCAATCAGCCCCAGCATTTT. This gives the protein CASGGQVNQPQHF.

V gene TRBV9 combines with J gene TRBJ1-4, with TRBD1 matching over 8 bases. CDR1 SGDLS and CDR2 YYNGEE come from the germline V gene. J gave up 4 bases and V 0 bases, and 2 bases lay outside the gene matches. This CDR3 contains 15 residues. DNA for the CDR3: TGTGCCAGCAGCGTAGCTACAGGGGGTAATGAAAAACTGTTTTTT. It translates to CASSVATGGNEKLFF.